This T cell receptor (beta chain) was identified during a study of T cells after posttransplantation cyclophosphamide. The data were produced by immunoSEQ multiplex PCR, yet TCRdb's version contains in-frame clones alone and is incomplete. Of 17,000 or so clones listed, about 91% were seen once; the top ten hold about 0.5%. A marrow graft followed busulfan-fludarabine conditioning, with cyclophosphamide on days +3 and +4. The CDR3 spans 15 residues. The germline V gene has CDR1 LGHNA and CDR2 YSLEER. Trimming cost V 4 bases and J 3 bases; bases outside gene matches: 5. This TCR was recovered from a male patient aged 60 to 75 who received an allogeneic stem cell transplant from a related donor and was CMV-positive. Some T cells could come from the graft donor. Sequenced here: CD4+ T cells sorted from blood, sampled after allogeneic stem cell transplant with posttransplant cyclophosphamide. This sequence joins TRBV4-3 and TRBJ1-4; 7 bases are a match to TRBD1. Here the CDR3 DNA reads TGCGCCAGCAGCCCCATGACAGGGTCTAATGAAAAACTGTTTTTT. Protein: CASSPMTGSNEKLFF.